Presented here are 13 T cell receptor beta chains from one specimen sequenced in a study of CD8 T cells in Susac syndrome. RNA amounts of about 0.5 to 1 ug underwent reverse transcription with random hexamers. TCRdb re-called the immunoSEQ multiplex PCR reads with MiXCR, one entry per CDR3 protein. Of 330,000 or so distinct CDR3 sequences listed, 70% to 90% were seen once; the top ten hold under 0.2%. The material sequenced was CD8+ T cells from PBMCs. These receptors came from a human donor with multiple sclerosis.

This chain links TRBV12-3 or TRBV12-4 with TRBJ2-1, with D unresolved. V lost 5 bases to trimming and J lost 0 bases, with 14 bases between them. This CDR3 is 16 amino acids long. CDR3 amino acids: CASSPLSPFSYNEQFF. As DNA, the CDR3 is TGTGCCAGCAGTCCCCTCTCGCCCTTCTCCTACAATGAGCAGTTCTTC.

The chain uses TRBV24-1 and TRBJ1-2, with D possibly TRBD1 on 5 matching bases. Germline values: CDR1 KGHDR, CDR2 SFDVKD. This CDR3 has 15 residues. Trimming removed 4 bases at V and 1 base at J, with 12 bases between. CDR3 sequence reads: CATSDSYRSNYGYTF. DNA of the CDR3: TGTGCCACCAGTGACTCCTACAGGAGTAACTATGGCTACACCTTC.

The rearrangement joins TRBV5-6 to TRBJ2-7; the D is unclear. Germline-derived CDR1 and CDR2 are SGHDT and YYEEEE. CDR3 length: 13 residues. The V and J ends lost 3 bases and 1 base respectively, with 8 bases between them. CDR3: CASSSDTSYEQYF. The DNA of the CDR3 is TGTGCCAGCAGCTCTGACACATCCTACGAGCAGTACTTC.

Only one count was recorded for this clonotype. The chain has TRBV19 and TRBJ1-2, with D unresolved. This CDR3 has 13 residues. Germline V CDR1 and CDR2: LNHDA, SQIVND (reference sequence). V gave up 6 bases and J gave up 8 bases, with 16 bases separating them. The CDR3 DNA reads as TGTGCCAGTAGATTCGACCCCGTCGGGGGCTACACCTTC. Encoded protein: CASRFDPVGGYTF.

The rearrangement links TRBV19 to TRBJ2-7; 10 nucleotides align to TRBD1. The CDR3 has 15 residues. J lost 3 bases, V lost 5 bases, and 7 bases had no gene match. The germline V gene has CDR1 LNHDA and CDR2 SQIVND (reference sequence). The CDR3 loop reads CASSASGTGDYEQYF. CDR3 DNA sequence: TGTGCCAGTAGTGCCTCCGGGACAGGGGACTACGAGCAGTACTTC.

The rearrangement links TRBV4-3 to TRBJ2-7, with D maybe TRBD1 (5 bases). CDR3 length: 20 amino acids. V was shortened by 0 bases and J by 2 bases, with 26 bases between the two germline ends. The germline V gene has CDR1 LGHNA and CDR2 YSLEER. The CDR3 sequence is CASSQDVPRQIIIGTYEQYF. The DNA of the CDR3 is TGCGCCAGCAGCCAAGACGTCCCCCGACAGATTATCATCGGAACCTACGAGCAGTACTTC.

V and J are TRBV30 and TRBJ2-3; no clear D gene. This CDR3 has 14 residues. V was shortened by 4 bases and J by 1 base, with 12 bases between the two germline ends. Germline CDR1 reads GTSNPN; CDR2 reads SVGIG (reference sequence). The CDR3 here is CAWNNAGRTDTQYF. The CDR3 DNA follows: TGTGCCTGGAACAATGCTGGTCGCACAGATACGCAGTATTTT.

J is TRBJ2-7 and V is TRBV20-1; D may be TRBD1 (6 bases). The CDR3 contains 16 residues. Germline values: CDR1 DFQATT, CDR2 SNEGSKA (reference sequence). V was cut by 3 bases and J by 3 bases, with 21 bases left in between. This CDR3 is CSARTRDTQTYYEQYF. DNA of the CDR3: TGCAGTGCTAGGACAAGGGACACCCAAACCTACTACGAGCAGTACTTC.

In nucleotides, the CDR3 is TGTGCCAGCACACTAAACAGTGAGCAGTTCTTC. Its translation is CASTLNSEQFF. This chain links TRBV6-2 or TRBV6-3 with TRBJ2-1; no definite D call. CDR1 is MNHEY, CDR2 SVGEGT, per germline. CDR3 length: 11 amino acids. Trimming stripped 7 bases from V and 9 bases from J, with 10 bases between.

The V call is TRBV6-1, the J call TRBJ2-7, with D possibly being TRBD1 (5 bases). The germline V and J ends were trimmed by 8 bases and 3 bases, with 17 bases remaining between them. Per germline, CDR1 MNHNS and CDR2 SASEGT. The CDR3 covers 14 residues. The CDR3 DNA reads TGTGCCAGCCGGTGGGGCGACCCCGGCTACGAGCAGTACTTC. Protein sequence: CASRWGDPGYEQYF.

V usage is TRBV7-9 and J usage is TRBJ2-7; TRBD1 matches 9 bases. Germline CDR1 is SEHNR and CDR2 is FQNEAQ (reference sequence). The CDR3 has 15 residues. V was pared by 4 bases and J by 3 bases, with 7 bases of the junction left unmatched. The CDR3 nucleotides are TGTGCCAGCAGCTCCTGGACAGGGGTATACTACGAGCAGTACTTC. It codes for CASSSWTGVYYEQYF.

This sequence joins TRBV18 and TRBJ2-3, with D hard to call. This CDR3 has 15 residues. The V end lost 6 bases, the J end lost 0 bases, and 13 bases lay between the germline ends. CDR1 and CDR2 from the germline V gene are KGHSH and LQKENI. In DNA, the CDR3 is TGTGCCAGCTCTCCGAAGGAGCACAGCACAGATACGCAGTATTTT. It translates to CASSPKEHSTDTQYF.

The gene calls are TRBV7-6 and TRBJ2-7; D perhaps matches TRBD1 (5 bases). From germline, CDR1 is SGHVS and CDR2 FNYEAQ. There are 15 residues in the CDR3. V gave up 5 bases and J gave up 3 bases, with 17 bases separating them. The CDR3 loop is CASSPRGQLYYEQYF. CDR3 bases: TGTGCCAGCAGCCCTCGCGGACAACTCTACTACGAGCAGTACTTC.